The source of this TCR beta chain is a study of TET2 disruption in CD19-targeted CAR T cells (dated 2018 in TCRdb). About the investigation overall: The number of samples was determined by the original clinical trial design and by which samples were available, and no additional inclusion criteria were applied.

With no count recorded, this clone is classed as medium-sized (0.01 to 0.1%) from frequency. There is no known antigen for this receptor. The immunoSEQ assay was used for deep sequencing of the TCR beta chain. Per the authors' processing: Clonotype frequencies were computed using only productive TCR beta rearrangements. The table comes from immuneACCESS by way of TCRdb, which keeps in-frame sequences with V and J called. Part of the clones is missing from these tables; in studies checked, under half for an unresolved V gene and the rest for unknown reasons. For V, J and clone size, that table is used; D and trimming come from the DNA. The table kept for this sample lists under 450 clones. The ten largest make up approximately 52% of the sample. What the research found in general, with its limitations: The conclusions about the patient's CAR T cells were based on extensive analysis of only one subject.

The meaning of the sample's treatment or condition label: autologous CTL019 cells: CD19 CAR with 4-1BB and CD3 zeta domains. TCR zeta and 4-1BB costimulatory signaling domains were incorporated into the CD19 CAR. The DNeasy Blood and Tissue Kit was used to extract genomic DNA from pre-infusion T cells, peripheral blood, or sorted post-infusion T cells. The receptor's source is a man between 70 and 80 years old with chronic lymphocytic leukemia. Sequenced material: peripheral blood, taken from a patient treated with CD19 CAR T cells.

For the CDR3, the sequence is CASSTPTGGGARFSNEQFF. CDR3 bases read: TGTGCCAGTAGTACTCCGACTGGCGGGGGGGCCCGTTTTTCTAATGAG. The V gene is TRBV19 and the J gene is TRBJ2-1; TRBD2 matches 9 bases in the middle. The read gets to within 3 residues of the CDR3 end, and the germline J gene fills in the rest. The cysteine opens and the phenylalanine closes a CDR3 of 19 amino acids. The DNA shown is the part of the CDR3 that was read: 48 bases, in frame from base 1. From V the trimming removes 4 bases and from J it removes 7 bases, while the gene matches leave 20 bases of the junction unaccounted for. The germline V gene (reference sequence) sets CDR1 to LNHDA and CDR2 to SQIVND.